This T cell receptor (beta chain) was captured by sequencing in a study of T-cell reconstitution after alpha-beta-depleted transplantation in children. The TCRbeta library incorporated unique molecular identifiers. Using its own MiXCR run on the PCR reads, TCRdb lists one record per CDR3 protein. In the table there are 450,000 to 600,000 distinct CDR3 sequences, about 18% of which are singletons. The CDR3 spans 13 residues. Trimming removed 3 bases at V and 3 bases at J, with 9 bases between. Germline V gives CDR1 DFQATT, CDR2 SNEGSKA (reference sequence). The J gene is TRBJ1-5, the V gene TRBV20-1; D remains ambiguous. The sequencing used PBMCs from the stem cell graft donor, collected from the stem cell graft. The clonotype originates from a human donor who donated a stem cell graft to a child with acute lymphoblastic leukemia. The CDR3 bases are TGCAGTGCTAGGCCGGGGTTCAATCAGCCCCAGCATTTT. It codes for CSARPGFNQPQHF.